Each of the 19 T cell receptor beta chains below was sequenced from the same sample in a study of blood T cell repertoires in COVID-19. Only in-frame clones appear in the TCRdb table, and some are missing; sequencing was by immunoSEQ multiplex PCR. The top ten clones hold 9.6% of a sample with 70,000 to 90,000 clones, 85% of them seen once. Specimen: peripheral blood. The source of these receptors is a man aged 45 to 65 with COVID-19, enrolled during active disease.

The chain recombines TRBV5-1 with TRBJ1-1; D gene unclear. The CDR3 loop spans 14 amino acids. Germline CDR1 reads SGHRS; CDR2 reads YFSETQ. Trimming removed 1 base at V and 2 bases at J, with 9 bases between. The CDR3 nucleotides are TGCGCCAGCAGCTTGTCGGCAGGCAACACTGAAGCTTTCTTT. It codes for CASSLSAGNTEAFF.

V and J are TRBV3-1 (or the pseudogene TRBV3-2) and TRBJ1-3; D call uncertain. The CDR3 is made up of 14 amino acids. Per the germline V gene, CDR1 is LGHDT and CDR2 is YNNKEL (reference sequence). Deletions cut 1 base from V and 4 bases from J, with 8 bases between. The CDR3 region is CASSQGTRGNTIYF. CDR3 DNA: TGTGCCAGCAGCCAAGGCACGAGGGGAAACACCATATATTTT.

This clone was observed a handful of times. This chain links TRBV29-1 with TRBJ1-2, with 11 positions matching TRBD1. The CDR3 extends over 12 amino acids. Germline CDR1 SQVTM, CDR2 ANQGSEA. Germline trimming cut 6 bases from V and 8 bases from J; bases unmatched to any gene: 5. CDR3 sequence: CSVLGQGGGYTF. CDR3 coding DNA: TGCAGCGTCTTGGGACAGGGGGGCGGCTACACCTTC.

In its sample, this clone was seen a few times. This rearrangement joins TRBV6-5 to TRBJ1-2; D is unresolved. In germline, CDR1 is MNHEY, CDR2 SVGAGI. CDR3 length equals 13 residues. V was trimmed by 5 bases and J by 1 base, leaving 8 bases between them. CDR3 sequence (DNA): TGTGCCAGCAGTCGGACTTTTAACTATGGCTACACCTTC. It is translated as CASSRTFNYGYTF.

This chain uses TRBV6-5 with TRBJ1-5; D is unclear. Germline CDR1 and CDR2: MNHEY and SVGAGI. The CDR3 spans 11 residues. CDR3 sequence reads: CAGGLSQPQHF. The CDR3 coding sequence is TGTGCGGGAGGGCTAAGTCAGCCCCAGCATTTT.

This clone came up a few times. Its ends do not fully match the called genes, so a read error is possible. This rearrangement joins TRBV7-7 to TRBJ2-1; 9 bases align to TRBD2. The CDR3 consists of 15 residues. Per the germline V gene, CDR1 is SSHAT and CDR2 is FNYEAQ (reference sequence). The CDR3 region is CASSPGLAAYNEQFF. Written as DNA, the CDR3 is TGTGCTAGCAGCCCGGGACTAGCCGCGTACAATGAGCAGTTCTTC. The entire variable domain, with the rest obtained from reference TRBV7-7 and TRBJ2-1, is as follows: GAGVSQSPRYKVTKRGQDVTLRCDPISSHATLYWYQQALGQGPEFLTYFNYEAQPDKSGLPSDRFSAERPEGSISTLTIQRTEQRDSAMYRCASSPGLAAYNEQFFGPGTRLTVL.

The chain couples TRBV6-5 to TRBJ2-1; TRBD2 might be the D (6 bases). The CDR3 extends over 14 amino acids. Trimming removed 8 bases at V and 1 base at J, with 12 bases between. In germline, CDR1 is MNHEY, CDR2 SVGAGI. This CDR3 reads CASAVGGSYNEQFF. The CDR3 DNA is TGTGCCAGCGCTGTGGGGGGTTCCTACAATGAGCAGTTCTTC.

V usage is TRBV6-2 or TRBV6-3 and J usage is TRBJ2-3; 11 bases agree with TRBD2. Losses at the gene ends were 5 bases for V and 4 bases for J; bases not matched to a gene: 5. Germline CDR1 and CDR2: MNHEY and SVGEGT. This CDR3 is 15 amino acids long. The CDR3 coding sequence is TGTGCCAGCAGTAGAACTAGCGGGAGCGCAGATACGCAGTATTTT. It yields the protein CASSRTSGSADTQYF.

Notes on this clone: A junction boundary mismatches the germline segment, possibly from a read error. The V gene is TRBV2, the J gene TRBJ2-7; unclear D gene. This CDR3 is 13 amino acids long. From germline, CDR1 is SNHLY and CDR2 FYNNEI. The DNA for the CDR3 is TGTGCCAGCAGTGAAGCGCTTCGAGCACCGAGTTTATTC. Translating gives CASSEALRAPSLF. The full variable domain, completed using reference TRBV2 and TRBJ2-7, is EPEVTQTPSHQVTQMGQEVILRCVPISNHLYFYWYRQILGQKVEFLVSFYNNEISEKSEIFDDQFSVERPDGSNFTLKIRSTKLEDSAMYFCASSEALRAPSLFGPGTRLTVT.

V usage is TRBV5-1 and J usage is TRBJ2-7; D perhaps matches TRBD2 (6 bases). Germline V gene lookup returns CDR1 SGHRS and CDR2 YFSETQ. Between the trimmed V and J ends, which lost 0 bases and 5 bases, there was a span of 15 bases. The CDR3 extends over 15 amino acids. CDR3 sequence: CASSLVGLPPNEQYF. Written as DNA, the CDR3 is TGCGCCAGCAGCTTGGTGGGACTGCCTCCCAACGAGCAGTACTTC.

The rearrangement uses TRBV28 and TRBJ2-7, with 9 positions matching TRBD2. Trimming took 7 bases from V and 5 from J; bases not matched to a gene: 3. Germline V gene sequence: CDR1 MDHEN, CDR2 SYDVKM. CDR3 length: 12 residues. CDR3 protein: CASISGSHEQYF. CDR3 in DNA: TGTGCCAGCATTAGCGGGAGTCACGAGCAGTACTTC. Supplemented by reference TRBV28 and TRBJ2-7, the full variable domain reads DVKVTQSSRYLVKRTGEKVFLECVQDMDHENMFWYRQDPGLGLRLIYFSYDVKMKEKGDIPEGYSVSREKKERFSLILESASTNQTSMYLCASISGSHEQYFGPGTRLTVT.

DNA of the CDR3: TGTGCCAGCAGCCAGACAGGTTATAGCAATCAGCCCCAGCATTTT. It codes for CASSQTGYSNQPQHF. The genes are TRBV7-2 and TRBJ1-5, with a weak D call TRBD1 (6 bases). Trimming pared 5 bases from V and 0 bases from J, leaving 11 bases between. CDR1 and CDR2 from the germline V gene are SGHTA and FQGNSA. CDR3 length: 15 residues.

CDR3 DNA sequence: TGTGCCAGCAGCCCAGCGGGAGGCGGAGAGACCCAGTACTTC. Translation gives CASSPAGGGETQYF. The J gene is TRBJ2-5, the V gene TRBV25-1; the match to TRBD2 covers 9 bases. The CDR3 length is 14 residues. V lost 6 bases and J lost 4; bases outside the gene matches: 6. The germline V gene encodes CDR1 MGHDK and CDR2 SYGVNS.

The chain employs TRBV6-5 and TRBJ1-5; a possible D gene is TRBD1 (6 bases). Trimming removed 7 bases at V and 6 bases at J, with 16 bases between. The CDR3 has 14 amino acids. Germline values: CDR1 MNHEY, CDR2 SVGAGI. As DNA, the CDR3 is TGTGCCAGCACGGACAGTTTTATCTCTCAGCCCCAGCATTTT. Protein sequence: CASTDSFISQPQHF.

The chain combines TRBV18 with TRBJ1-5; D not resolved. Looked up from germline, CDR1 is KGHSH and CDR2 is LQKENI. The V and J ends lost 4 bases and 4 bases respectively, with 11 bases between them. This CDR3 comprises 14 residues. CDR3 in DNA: TGTGCCAGCTCACTCGGTTCCCGGAATCAGCCCCAGCATTTT. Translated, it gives CASSLGSRNQPQHF.

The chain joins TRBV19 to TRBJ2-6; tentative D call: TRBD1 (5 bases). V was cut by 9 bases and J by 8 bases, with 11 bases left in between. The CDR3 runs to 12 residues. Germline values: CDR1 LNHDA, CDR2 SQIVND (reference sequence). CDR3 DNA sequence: TGTGCCAGCCGTGGGGCTTCCAACGTCCTGACTTTC. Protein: CASRGASNVLTF.

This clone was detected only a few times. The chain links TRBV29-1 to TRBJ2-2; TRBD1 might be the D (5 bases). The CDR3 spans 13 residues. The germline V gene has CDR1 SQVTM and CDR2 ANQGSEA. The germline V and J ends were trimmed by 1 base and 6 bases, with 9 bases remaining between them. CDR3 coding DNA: TGCAGCGTTGAAGGGGTAGGGGCCGGGGAGCTGTTTTTT. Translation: CSVEGVGAGELFF.

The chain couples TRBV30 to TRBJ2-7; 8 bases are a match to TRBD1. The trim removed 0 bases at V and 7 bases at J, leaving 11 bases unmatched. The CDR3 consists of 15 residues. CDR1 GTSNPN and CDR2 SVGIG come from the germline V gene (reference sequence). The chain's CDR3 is CAWSVGGAHRGEQYF. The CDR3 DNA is TGTGCCTGGAGTGTAGGTGGAGCACACAGGGGGGAGCAGTACTTC.

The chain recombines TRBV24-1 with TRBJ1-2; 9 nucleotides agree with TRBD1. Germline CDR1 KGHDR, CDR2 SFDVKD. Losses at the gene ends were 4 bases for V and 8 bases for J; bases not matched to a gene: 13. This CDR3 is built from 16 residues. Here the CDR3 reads CATSEAIRDRERGYTF. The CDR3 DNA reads TGTGCCACCAGTGAGGCTATCCGGGACAGGGAGAGGGGCTACACCTTC.